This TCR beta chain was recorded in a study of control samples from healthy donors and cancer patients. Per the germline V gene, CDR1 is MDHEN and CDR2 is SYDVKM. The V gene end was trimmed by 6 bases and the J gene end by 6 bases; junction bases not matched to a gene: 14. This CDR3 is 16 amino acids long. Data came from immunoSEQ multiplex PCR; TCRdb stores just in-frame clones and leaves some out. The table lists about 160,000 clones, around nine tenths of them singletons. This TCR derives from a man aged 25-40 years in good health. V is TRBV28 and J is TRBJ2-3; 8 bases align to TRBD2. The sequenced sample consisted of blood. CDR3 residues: CASRPTSGSRGDTQYF. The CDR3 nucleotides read TGTGCCAGCAGGCCCACTAGCGGTTCAAGGGGGGATACGCAGTATTTT. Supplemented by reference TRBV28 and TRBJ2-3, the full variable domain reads DVKVTQSSRYLVKRTGEKVFLECVQDMDHENMFWYRQDPGLGLRLIYFSYDVKMKEKGDIPEGYSVSREKKERFSLILESASTNQTSMYLCASRPTSGSRGDTQYFGPGTRLTVL.